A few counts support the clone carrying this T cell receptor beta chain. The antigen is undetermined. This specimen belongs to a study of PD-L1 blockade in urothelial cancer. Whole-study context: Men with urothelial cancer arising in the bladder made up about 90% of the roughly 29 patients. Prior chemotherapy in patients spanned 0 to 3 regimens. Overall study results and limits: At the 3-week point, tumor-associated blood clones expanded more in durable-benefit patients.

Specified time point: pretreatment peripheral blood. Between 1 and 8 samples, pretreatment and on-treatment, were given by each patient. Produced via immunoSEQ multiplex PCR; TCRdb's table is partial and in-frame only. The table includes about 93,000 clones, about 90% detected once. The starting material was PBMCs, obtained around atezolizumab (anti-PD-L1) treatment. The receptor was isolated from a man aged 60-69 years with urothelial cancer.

CDR3 sequence reads: CASTGSPGTGELFF. For the CDR3, the DNA is TGTGCCAGCACGGGGTCTCCGGGGACCGGGGAGCTGTTTTTT. The chain has TRBV2 and TRBJ2-2; D perhaps matches TRBD2 (5 bases). The CDR3 loop spans 14 amino acids. CDR1 and CDR2 from the germline V gene are SNHLY and FYNNEI. With 7 bases removed from V and 5 bases from J, the gap between germline ends came to 14 bases.